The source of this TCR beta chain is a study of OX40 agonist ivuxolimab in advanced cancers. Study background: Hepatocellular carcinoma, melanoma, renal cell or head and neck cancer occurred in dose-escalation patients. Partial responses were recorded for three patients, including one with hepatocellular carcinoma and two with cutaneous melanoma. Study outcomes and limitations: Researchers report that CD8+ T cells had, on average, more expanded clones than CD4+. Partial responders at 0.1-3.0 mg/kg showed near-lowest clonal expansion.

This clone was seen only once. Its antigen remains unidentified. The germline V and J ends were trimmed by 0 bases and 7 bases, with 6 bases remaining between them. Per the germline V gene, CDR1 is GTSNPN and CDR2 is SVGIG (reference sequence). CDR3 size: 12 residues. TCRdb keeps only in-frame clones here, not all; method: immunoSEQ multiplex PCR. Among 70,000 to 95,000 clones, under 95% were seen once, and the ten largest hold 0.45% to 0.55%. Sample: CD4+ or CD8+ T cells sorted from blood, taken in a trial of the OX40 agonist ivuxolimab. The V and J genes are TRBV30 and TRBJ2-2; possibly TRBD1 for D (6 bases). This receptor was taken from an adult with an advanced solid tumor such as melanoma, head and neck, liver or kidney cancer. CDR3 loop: CAWSVQGGELFF. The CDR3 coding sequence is TGTGCCTGGAGTGTACAGGGCGGGGAGCTGTTTTTT.